These 11 T cell receptor beta chains originate from one sample sequenced in a study of shared clonotypes between healthy human individuals. This table comes from immunoSEQ multiplex PCR, and its TCRdb copy is limited to in-frame clones, with some not included. The sample has under 1,100,000 clones, about 76% seen once. Material: memory CD4+ T cells sorted from blood. As for subset: CD45RA-negative fraction. The source of these receptors is a man between 18 and 29 years old in good health.

The chain couples TRBV6-6 to TRBJ1-6; 8 bases are shared with TRBD1. Looked up from germline, CDR1 is MNHNY and CDR2 is SVGAGI (reference sequence). V was pared by 9 bases and J by 8 bases, with 6 bases of the junction left unmatched. There are 13 residues in the CDR3. Here the CDR3 reads CASGEQGDSPLHF. Written as DNA, the CDR3 is TGTGCCAGTGGGGAACAGGGGGATTCACCCCTCCACTTT.

This sequence joins TRBV5-6 and TRBJ2-7, with D possibly TRBD2 on 6 matching bases. Germline V lookup: CDR1 SGHDT, CDR2 YYEEEE. The CDR3 has 15 amino acids. V dropped 0 bases and J dropped 2 bases, with 12 bases sitting between them. The CDR3 DNA follows: TGTGCCAGCAGCTTGGCGCGGGGAGGAACCTACGAGCAGTACTTC. It is translated as CASSLARGGTYEQYF. The complete variable domain, with remaining parts taken from reference TRBV5-6 and TRBJ2-7, reads DAGVTQSPTHLIKTRGQQVTLRCSPKSGHDTVSWYQQALGQGPQFIFQYYEEEERQRGNFPDRFSGHQFPNYSSELNVNALLLGDSALYLCASSLARGGTYEQYFGPGTRLTVT.

This chain connects TRBV2 to TRBJ2-7; D call uncertain. Germline V CDR1 and CDR2: SNHLY, FYNNEI. V gave up 4 bases and J gave up 3 bases, with 22 bases separating them. The CDR3 is 17 residues long. CDR3 sequence: CASSVVEAKARDYEQYF. The CDR3 nucleotides read TGTGCCAGCAGTGTGGTTGAAGCGAAGGCCAGAGACTACGAGCAGTACTTC.

The V and J genes are TRBV5-1 and TRBJ1-1, with D tentatively TRBD1 (5 bases). The V end lost 4 bases, the J end lost 1 base, and 14 bases lay between the germline ends. Germline CDR1 reads SGHRS; CDR2 reads YFSETQ. The CDR3 loop spans 15 amino acids. The CDR3 nucleotides are TGCGCCAGCAGCGCTGGACAAGGTTGGAACACTGAAGCTTTCTTT. Translating gives CASSAGQGWNTEAFF.

The chain links TRBV7-2 to TRBJ2-5, with 8 bases that match TRBD2. Germline V gene data show CDR1 as SGHTA and CDR2 as FQGNSA. The ends lost 4 bases at V and 5 bases at J; junction bases unmatched: 6. The CDR3 loop spans 14 amino acids. The CDR3 DNA sequence: TGTGCCAGCAGCTCGGGACTAGTGTGGGAGACCCAGTACTTC. Amino acids: CASSSGLVWETQYF.

The rearrangement joins TRBV5-1 to TRBJ2-7; TRBD1 might be the D (6 bases). V shed 4 bases and J shed 2 bases, with 13 bases lying between them. Germline CDR1 and CDR2: SGHRS and YFSETQ. The CDR3 runs to 14 residues. The CDR3 spells CASSGRQETYEQYF. As DNA, the CDR3 is TGCGCCAGCAGCGGACGACAGGAAACCTACGAGCAGTACTTC.

This clone was recorded a few times. This chain connects TRBV5-1 to TRBJ2-5; 10 positions agree with TRBD2. Per the germline V gene, CDR1 is SGHRS and CDR2 is YFSETQ. Trimming removed 0 bases from V and 3 bases from J; junction bases left unmatched: 5. This CDR3 has 16 amino acids. CDR3 nucleotide sequence: TGCGCCAGCAGCTTGGCCCCAGGACTAGCGGAAGAGACCCAGTACTTC. It specifies CASSLAPGLAEETQYF.

CDR3 sequence: CASSRSALNSYNEQFF. The CDR3 DNA is TGCGCCAGCAGCAGGTCGGCTCTCAACTCCTACAATGAGCAGTTCTTC. The rearrangement joins TRBV5-1 to TRBJ2-1, with no clear D. Trimming shortened V by 4 bases and J by 0 bases, and 14 bases separated the two germline ends. CDR3 length: 16 residues. Looked up from germline, CDR1 is SGHRS and CDR2 is YFSETQ.

On this clone: Just one base apart from a much larger clone, this may be a read error. The rearrangement links TRBV7-9 to TRBJ2-2; 10 nucleotides match TRBD1. Trimming cost V 6 bases and J 3 bases; bases outside gene matches: 4. The CDR3 length is 15 residues. CDR1 is SEHNR and CDR2 is FQNEAQ in the germline V gene (reference sequence). CDR3 bases: TGTGCCAGCAGAACCGGGACAGGGGACACCGGGGAGCTGTTTTTT. It encodes CASRTGTGDTGELFF. Complete variable domain (other parts from reference TRBV7-9 and TRBJ2-2): DTGVSQNPRHKITKRGQNVTFRCDPISEHNRLYWYRQTLGQGPEFLTYFQNEAQLEKSRLLSDRFSAERPKGSFSTLEIQRTEQGDSAMYLCASRTGTGDTGELFFGEGSRLTVL.

V usage is TRBV19 and J usage is TRBJ2-5; D may match TRBD1 or TRBD2 (6 bases each). Trimming stripped 11 bases from V and 1 base from J, with 17 bases between. This CDR3 is built from 14 residues. From germline, CDR1 is LNHDA and CDR2 SQIVND (reference sequence). The CDR3, as DNA: TGTGCCGTTGGGGGGCAGGCTACCCAAGAGACCCAGTACTTC. Residues: CAVGGQATQETQYF.

J is TRBJ2-1 and V is TRBV6-6, with no clear D. V was clipped by 7 bases and J by 4 bases, with 5 bases between them. The CDR3 runs 11 residues. Germline lookup yields CDR1 MNHNY and CDR2 SVGAGI (reference sequence). The CDR3 nucleotides read TGTGCCAGCACTTTTTACAATGAGCAGTTCTTC. This codes for CASTFYNEQFF.